The 5 T cell receptor beta chains in this list originate from one sample, sequenced in a study of shared clonotypes between healthy human individuals. Generated by immunoSEQ multiplex PCR, the TCRdb table keeps only in-frame clones and is missing some. The profile shows around 2,000,000 clones, about 92% of them singletons. The naive CD8 population came from CD45RO-negative cells selected for CCR7, without terminally differentiated effector memory CD45RA+ cells. The material sequenced was naive CD8+ T cells from PBMCs. The receptor set was obtained from a man aged 18 to 30 in good health. Some clones in this sample may be carry-over from other donors' samples.

The V gene is TRBV29-1, the J gene TRBJ2-3; D may be TRBD2 (6 bases). This CDR3 spans 14 amino acids. In germline, CDR1 is SQVTM, CDR2 ANQGSEA. V lost 0 bases and J 4 bases, leaving 11 bases between the germline ends. CDR3 bases: TGCAGCGTTGAAGAGGCTAGCGTGGCAGATACGCAGTATTTT. This gives the protein CSVEEASVADTQYF.

V gene TRBV4-1 combines with J gene TRBJ2-1; TRBD2 matches at 7 bases. V lost 4 bases and J lost 7; bases outside the gene matches: 10. The CDR3 spans 15 residues. Germline loops: CDR1 MGHRA, CDR2 YSYEKL. As DNA, the CDR3 is TGCGCCAGCAGCCTTGTGCGCGGGAGAGGAAATGAGCAGTTCTTC. Translated: CASSLVRGRGNEQFF.

This chain joins TRBV6-6 and TRBJ2-7; D may correspond to TRBD1 or TRBD2 (6 bases each). Germline-derived CDR1 and CDR2 are MNHNY and SVGAGI (reference sequence). With 0 bases removed from V and 5 bases from J, the gap between germline ends came to 11 bases. This CDR3 spans 14 amino acids. The CDR3 protein is CASSYSEGGDEQYF. The CDR3, as DNA: TGTGCCAGCAGTTACTCGGAGGGGGGCGACGAGCAGTACTTC.

The DNA of the CDR3 is TGTGCCACCAGCAAAACCCTCGGGACACAAAAGTTCGGGGAGCTGTTTTTT. Protein: CATSKTLGTQKFGELFF. The genes are TRBV15 and TRBJ2-2, with D perhaps matching TRBD1 (6 bases). Trimming left V 4 bases short and J 7 bases short, with 22 bases between. The CDR3 is 17 amino acids. Germline V gene lookup returns CDR1 LNHNV and CDR2 YYDKDF (reference sequence). The full variable domain, its missing parts supplied by reference TRBV15 and TRBJ2-2, is DAMVIQNPRYQVTQFGKPVTLSCSQTLNHNVMYWYQQKSSQAPKLLFHYYDKDFNNEADTPDNFQSRRPNTSFCFLDIRSPGLGDTAMYLCATSKTLGTQKFGELFFGEGSRLTVL.

The rearrangement joins TRBV27 to TRBJ2-2; D is uncertain. Germline lookup yields CDR1 MNHEY and CDR2 SMNVEV (reference sequence). The germline V and J ends were trimmed by 0 bases and 7 bases, with 18 bases remaining between them. This CDR3 is 17 amino acids long. CDR3 nucleotide sequence: TGTGCCAGCAGTTTATCGGCCTCCTGGTTGGATGACGGGGAGCTGTTTTTT. Its protein is CASSLSASWLDDGELFF.